This TCR beta chain is drawn from a study of Ad26.COV2.S vaccination and SARS-CoV-2 variants. In the study overall: Ad26.COV2.S given intramuscularly, once or twice 56 days apart. Whole-study results and caveats: Breadth, reportedly substantial, characterized the spike-specific CD8+ and CD4+ T cell responses after vaccination.

Sequencing was performed with immunoSEQ multiplex PCR; in TCRdb, only in-frame clones are kept and a portion is missing. The table records approximately 410,000 clones, 85% to 90% of them present only once. Treatment here: 15 to 20 received Ad26.COV2.S at low or high dose, single or two shots; several received placebo; per-sample allocation not given. Sampling was done on day 63 after the first vaccine or placebo injection. The donor was a Boston adult aged 18-55 years. What was given as vaccine was an Ad26 vector encoding Wuhan-strain SARS-CoV-2 spike. This CDR3 region has 18 residues. The J segment lost 0 bases and the V segment lost 5 bases, leaving 8 bases of the junction unmatched. CDR1 and CDR2 from the germline V gene are MDHEN and SYDVKM. For this clone: Its antigen is not known.

The chain carries TRBV28 and TRBJ2-7, with 15 bases matching TRBD2. This receptor was identified in a person aged 18-65 years who received the Ad26.COV2.S COVID-19 vaccine or a placebo. This specimen was peripheral blood, taken in a trial of Ad26.COV2.S vaccine versus placebo. CDR3 amino acids: CASSERTSGGVSSYEQYF. The CDR3 DNA reads as TGTGCCAGCAGTGAAAGGACTAGCGGGGGGGTAAGCTCCTACGAGCAGTACTTC. Variable domain in full (rest from reference TRBV28 and TRBJ2-7): DVKVTQSSRYLVKRTGEKVFLECVQDMDHENMFWYRQDPGLGLRLIYFSYDVKMKEKGDIPEGYSVSREKKERFSLILESASTNQTSMYLCASSERTSGGVSSYEQYFGPGTRLTVT.